The 6 T cell receptor beta chains listed next were all sequenced from one sample in a study of blood T cells in healthy people across ages. A second PCR of roughly 7 to 11 cycles used a sample-barcoded 5' primer and a J-beta primer mix. TCRdb analysed the 5' RACE reads with MiXCR anew, one entry per CDR3 protein. The repertoire includes more than 1.4 million distinct CDR3 sequences, 40% to 50% of them detected once, and 6.5% to 10% sits in the top ten. Sequencing was carried out using blood. Receptors were obtained from a woman between 18 and 29 years old in good health.

This clonotype came up many times. The rearrangement joins TRBV29-1 to TRBJ2-1; 7 positions agree with TRBD1. Germline-derived CDR1 and CDR2 are SQVTM and ANQGSEA. The CDR3 contains 14 residues. The ends lost 5 bases at V and 6 bases at J; junction bases unmatched: 10. For the CDR3, the DNA is TGCAGCGTTAGGGGACAGATAAGTTCCAATGAGCAGTTCTTC. It codes for CSVRGQISSNEQFF.

This clonotype has just a few counts. This chain links TRBV10-3 with TRBJ2-1; D is tentatively TRBD1 or TRBD2 (5 bases each). V lost 6 bases and J lost 9, with 12 bases in between. This CDR3 is built from 12 residues. Germline V gene lookup returns CDR1 ENHRY and CDR2 SYGVKD. The CDR3 protein is CAISVGDGEQFF. CDR3 DNA sequence: TGTGCCATCAGCGTCGGGGACGGTGAGCAGTTCTTC.

This chain uses TRBV7-9 with TRBJ1-2, with D tentatively TRBD1 (5 bases). The CDR3 length is 15 residues. With 5 bases removed from V and 3 bases from J, the gap between germline ends came to 16 bases. Germline CDR1 reads SEHNR; CDR2 reads FQNEAQ (reference sequence). DNA of the CDR3: TGTGCCAGCAGCGATAGACAGCCTACAGACTATGGCTACACCTTC. This codes for CASSDRQPTDYGYTF.

This clonotype has a handful of counts. The chain employs TRBV10-3 and TRBJ1-2; D is undetermined. CDR1 ENHRY and CDR2 SYGVKD come from the germline V gene. The CDR3 extends over 12 amino acids. Trimming cost V 10 bases and J 5 bases, with 14 bases left between them. The CDR3 protein is CATMAPGYGYTF. The CDR3 DNA reads as TGTGCCACGATGGCACCCGGATATGGCTACACCTTC.

V and J are TRBV7-9 and TRBJ1-6; D not certain. V was shortened by 5 bases and J by 10 bases, with 12 bases between the two germline ends. CDR3 length: 13 residues. Looked up from germline, CDR1 is SEHNR and CDR2 is FQNEAQ (reference sequence). The CDR3 DNA reads TGTGCCAGCAGCGTACAGACGTCCTCACCCCTCCACTTT. Its translation is CASSVQTSSPLHF.

There are a few counts of this clonotype. This chain links TRBV7-9 with TRBJ1-2; the D gene is possibly TRBD1 (5 bases). The V end lost 3 bases, the J end lost 4 bases, and 21 bases lay between the germline ends. This CDR3 is 17 amino acids long. The germline V gene has CDR1 SEHNR and CDR2 FQNEAQ (reference sequence). The CDR3 DNA follows: TGTGCCAGCAGCTTTATTAGACCGACCCGGGACGGCTATGGCTACACCTTC. This sequence encodes CASSFIRPTRDGYGYTF.